This TCR beta chain was found in a study of OX40 agonist ivuxolimab in advanced cancers. On the study more broadly: Administration of intravenous ivuxolimab to patients occurred every 2 weeks at 0.01 to 10 mg/kg. Hepatocellular carcinoma, melanoma, renal cell or head and neck cancer occurred in dose-escalation patients. Partial responses were observed in three patients, of whom one had hepatocellular carcinoma and two had cutaneous melanoma. The study, taken as a whole, reports: The study found that CD8+ T cells averaged more expanded clones than CD4+.

CDR3 size: 16 residues. V shed 4 bases and J 4 bases; nucleotides not matched to a gene: 9. The germline CDR1 and CDR2 sequences are SGHNT and YYREEE (reference sequence). The table came from immunoSEQ multiplex PCR; TCRdb's copy has only in-frame clones and leaves some out. This table has tens of thousands of clones, 79% appearing once. On this clone: Its target is unknown.

This chain joins TRBV5-4 and TRBJ2-2; 8 bases agree with TRBD1. Material: CD4+ or CD8+ T cells sorted from blood, obtained in a trial of the OX40 agonist ivuxolimab. The clonotype comes from an adult with an advanced solid tumor such as melanoma, head and neck, liver or kidney cancer. The CDR3 DNA reads TGTGCCAGCAGCATTACGGGACAGGCGGGCACCGGGGAGCTGTTTTTT. Protein product: CASSITGQAGTGELFF.